Described below is a single T cell receptor beta chain sequence and its context. This sample was taken from a study of T cell changes during pregnancy in multiple sclerosis. Here immunoSEQ multiplex PCR was the method, and the copy in TCRdb shows in-frame clones only, minus some. The table shows under 50,000 clones, with 80% to 90% occurring only once. The CDR3 covers 13 residues. With 2 bases clipped from V and 5 bases from J, the junction kept 4 bases outside the gene matches. Germline CDR1 and CDR2: SQVTM and ANQGSEA. The sample here was CD4+ T cells from peripheral blood mononuclear cells, taken after pregnancy. This clonotype was sampled from a female donor with multiple sclerosis, enrolled in a pregnancy study. The chain combines TRBV29-1 with TRBJ2-5; 8 bases fit TRBD1. CDR3 sequence: CSVEQGAAETQYF. The CDR3 DNA sequence: TGCAGCGTTGAACAGGGGGCTGCCGAGACCCAGTACTTC. The full variable domain, in which reference TRBV29-1 and TRBJ2-5 provide the parts outside the CDR3, is SAVISQKPSRDICQRGTSLTIQCQVDSQVTMMFWYRQQPGQSLTLIATANQGSEATYESGFVIDKFPISRPNLTFSTLTVSNMSPEDSSIYLCSVEQGAAETQYFGPGTRLLVL.